This T cell receptor (beta chain) was sequenced in a study of CD8+ T cells in alopecia areata. General observations from the study: On tofacitinib, scalp clonality and expanded CD8+ clones among top 100 fell significantly.

This clone has a handful of counts. What it binds is unknown. The same CDR3 arises from other DNA sequences in this sample as well. Trimming removed 4 bases at V and 1 base at J, with 9 bases between. Germline V lookup: CDR1 GTSNPN, CDR2 SVGIG (reference sequence). The CDR3 sequence is 13 residues long. RNA extraction and reverse transcription yielded cDNA as sequencing template. Sequencing used immunoSEQ multiplex PCR; TCRdb keeps in-frame clones, though not all of them. Of 270,000 or so clones in the sample, 58% were seen once. Regarding treatment: oral pan-JAK inhibitor, 5-10 mg twice daily. It was from alopecia areata patients that lesional scalp punch biopsies and peripheral blood were collected.

The source of this sequence is a human donor with alopecia areata. The source material was CD4+ T cells sorted from blood, sampled at week 24, from a patient treated with tofacitinib. The chain carries TRBV30 and TRBJ2-3; D is perhaps TRBD1 (5 bases). The CDR3 spells CAWTVGGTDTQYF. In nucleotides, the CDR3 is TGTGCCTGGACCGTAGGGGGCACAGATACGCAGTATTTT.